This T cell receptor beta chain derives from a study of cytomegalovirus exposure and HLA in healthy donors. Study-level findings and limits: Association of 15,000 to 20,000 TCR beta sequences with HLA alleles was found at 0.05 false discovery rate in a later analysis.

PCR was performed using 60 Vbeta and 13 Jbeta primers. The method was immunoSEQ multiplex PCR; TCRdb's version includes in-frame clones alone and lacks a portion of them. Seen here are around 72,000 clones, 60% to 75% observed once, and the top ten hold 20% to 25%. As to this clone: Its antigen is still unknown.

The CDR3 has 15 residues. V lost 3 bases to trimming and J lost 3 bases, with 18 bases between them. Per germline, CDR1 GTSNPN and CDR2 SVGIG (reference sequence). V gene TRBV30 combines with J gene TRBJ2-7; possibly TRBD1 for D (6 bases). Source material: PBMCs. The receptor's source is a man aged 40-55 years in good health and CMV-seropositive. Written as DNA, the CDR3 is TGTGCCTGGAGATCCGTAGCAAGGGGGATCTACGAGCAGTACTTC. Its protein product is CAWRSVARGIYEQYF.